Detailed here is one TCR beta chain. Its antigen is unidentified. These data are taken from a study of shared clonotypes between healthy human individuals. Whole-study context: Donors had three CD4 naive, three CD4 memory, two CD8 naive and one CD8 memory plate apiece.

The germline V and J ends were trimmed by 6 bases and 5 bases, with 15 bases remaining between them. CDR1 and CDR2 from the germline V gene are SGHRS and YFSETQ. The CDR3 runs to 13 residues. Sequenced by immunoSEQ multiplex PCR; TCRdb stores in-frame clones only, minus some. The data show 2 million or so clones, 85% to 95% seen once. Study results and limitations: Naive subsets generally exceeded memory subsets in estimated richness. Sequencing depth was predicted to influence how clonotypes are shared among donors.

Terminally differentiated effector memory CD45RA+ cells were excluded from the naive CD8 cells, which were CD45RO-negative and positively selected for CCR7. This chain uses TRBV5-1 with TRBJ2-7; maybe TRBD2 (6 bases). The TCR was taken from a man in his late teens or twenties in good health. Source material: naive CD8+ T cells sorted from blood. CDR3 protein: CASNHAGPDEQYF. The DNA for the CDR3 is TGCGCCAGCAATCACGCGGGACCAGACGAGCAGTACTTC.